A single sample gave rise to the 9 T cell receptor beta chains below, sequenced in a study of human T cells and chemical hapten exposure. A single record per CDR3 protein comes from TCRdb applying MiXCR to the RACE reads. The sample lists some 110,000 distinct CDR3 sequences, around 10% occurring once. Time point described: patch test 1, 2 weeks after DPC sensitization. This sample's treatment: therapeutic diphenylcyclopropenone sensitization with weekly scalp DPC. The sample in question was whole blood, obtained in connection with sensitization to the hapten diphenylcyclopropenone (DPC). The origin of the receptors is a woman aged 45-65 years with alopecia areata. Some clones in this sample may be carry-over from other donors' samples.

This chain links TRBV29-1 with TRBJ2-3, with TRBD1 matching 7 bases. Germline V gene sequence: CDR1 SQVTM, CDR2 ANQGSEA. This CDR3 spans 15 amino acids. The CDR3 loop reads CRLVNDRERADTQYF. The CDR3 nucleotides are TGCAGACTCGTAAACGACAGGGAACGGGCAGATACGCAGTATTTT.

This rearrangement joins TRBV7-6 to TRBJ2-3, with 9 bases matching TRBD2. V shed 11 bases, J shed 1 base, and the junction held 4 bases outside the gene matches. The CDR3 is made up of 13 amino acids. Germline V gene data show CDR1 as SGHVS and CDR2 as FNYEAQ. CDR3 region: CASKRGGTDTQYF. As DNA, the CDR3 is TGTGCCTCCAAGCGGGGGGGCACAGATACGCAGTATTTT.

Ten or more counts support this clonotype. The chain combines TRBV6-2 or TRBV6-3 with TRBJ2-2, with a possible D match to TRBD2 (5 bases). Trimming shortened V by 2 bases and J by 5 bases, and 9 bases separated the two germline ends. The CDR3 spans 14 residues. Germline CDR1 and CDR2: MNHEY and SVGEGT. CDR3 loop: CASSYREGTGELFF. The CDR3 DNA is TGTGCCAGCAGTTACCGAGAGGGAACCGGGGAGCTGTTTTTT.

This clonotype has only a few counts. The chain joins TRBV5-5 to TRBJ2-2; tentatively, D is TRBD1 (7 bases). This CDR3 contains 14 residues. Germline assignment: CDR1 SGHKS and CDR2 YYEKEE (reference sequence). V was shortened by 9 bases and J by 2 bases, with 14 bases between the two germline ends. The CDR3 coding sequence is TGTGCCACTGCGGGACAGCCCAACACCGGGGAGCTGTTTTTT. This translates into CATAGQPNTGELFF.

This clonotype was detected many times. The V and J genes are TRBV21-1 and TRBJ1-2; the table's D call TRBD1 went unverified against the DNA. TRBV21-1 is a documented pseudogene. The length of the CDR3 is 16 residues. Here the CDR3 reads CASSKALGREFDGYTF. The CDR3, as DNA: TGTGCCAGCAGCAAAGCGCTGGGCAGGGAATTCGATGGCTACACCTTC.

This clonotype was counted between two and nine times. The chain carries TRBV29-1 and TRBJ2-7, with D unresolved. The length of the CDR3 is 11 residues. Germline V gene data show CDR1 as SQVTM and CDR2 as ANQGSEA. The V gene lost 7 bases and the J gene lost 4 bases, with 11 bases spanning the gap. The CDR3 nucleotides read TGCAGCGCTCGGCTAGGGTACGAGCAGTACTTC. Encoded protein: CSARLGYEQYF.

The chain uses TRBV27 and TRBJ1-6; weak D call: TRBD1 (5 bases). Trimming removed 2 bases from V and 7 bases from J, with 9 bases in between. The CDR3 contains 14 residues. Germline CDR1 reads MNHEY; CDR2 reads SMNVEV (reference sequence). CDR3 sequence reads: CASSLQGSNSPLHF. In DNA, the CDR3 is TGTGCCAGCAGTTTACAGGGTAGCAATTCACCCCTCCACTTT.

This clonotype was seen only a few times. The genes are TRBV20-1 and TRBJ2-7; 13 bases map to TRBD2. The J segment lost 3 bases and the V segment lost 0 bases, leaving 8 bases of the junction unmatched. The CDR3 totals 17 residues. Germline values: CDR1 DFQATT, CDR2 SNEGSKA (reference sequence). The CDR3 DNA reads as TGCAGTGCTAGAGATTGGCGGACTAGCGGGAGCAGCTACGAGCAGTACTTC. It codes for CSARDWRTSGSSYEQYF.

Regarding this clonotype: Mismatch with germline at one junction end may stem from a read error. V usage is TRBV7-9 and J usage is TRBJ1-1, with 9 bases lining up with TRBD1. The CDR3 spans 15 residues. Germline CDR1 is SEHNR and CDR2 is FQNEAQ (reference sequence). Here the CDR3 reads CASSAGQGLKTEAFF. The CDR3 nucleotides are TGTGCCAGCAGCGCCGGACAGGGGCTGAAAACTGAAGCTTTCTTT.